Sequencing of this TCR beta chain was carried out in a study of tumor-infiltrating lymphocytes in localized non-small cell lung cancer. Study-wide context: Several tumor histologies, both smoking statuses, and some post-neoadjuvant chemotherapy samples were included. Study results and caveats: Recurrence-free survival showed no association with tumor T-cell fraction.

The CDR3 loop spans 17 amino acids. Per the germline V gene, CDR1 is SGDLS and CDR2 is YYNGEE. Germline trimming cut 0 bases from V and 1 base from J; bases unmatched to any gene: 8. Remarks on this clone: Its cognate antigen is unknown.

TCRdb's table, derived via immunoSEQ multiplex PCR, lists solely in-frame clones and lacks some. The data contain around 16,000 clones, around 41% of them singletons. The chain combines TRBV9 with TRBJ2-5; TRBD2 matches at 8 bases. The TCR originated in a human donor with non-small cell lung cancer. The specimen sequenced was lung tumor tissue. In DNA, the CDR3 is TGTGCCAGCAGCGTAGGAGGTAGCGGGGATCTCCAAGAGACCCAGTACTTC. This gives the protein CASSVGGSGDLQETQYF. Full variable domain (outside the CDR3, taken from reference TRBV9 and TRBJ2-5): DSGVTQTPKHLITATGQRVTLRCSPRSGDLSVYWYQQSLDQGLQFLIQYYNGEERAKGNILERFSAQQFPDLHSELNLSSLELGDSALYFCASSVGGSGDLQETQYFGPGTRLLVL.